The source of this T cell receptor beta chain is a study of T cell responses to AZD1222 COVID-19 vaccine. Study-wide background: Recipients boosted at about 4 weeks or about 12 weeks are pooled.

Profiled with immunoSEQ multiplex PCR; TCRdb holds only in-frame clones, not every one. The table has 150,000 to 200,000 clones, 85% to 95% seen once; the top ten hold over 1.3%. Study-level results: Reportedly, close to half of spike-specific TCRs are directed against unmutated variant regions. White British people made up most donors, females outnumbered males, and clonal diversity was possibly underestimated. Repertoire sampling was restricted to post-peak T cell response timepoints.

Concerning this clone itself: As yet, its antigen is unknown.

V was pared by 3 bases and J by 0 bases, with 11 bases between. CDR3 size: 15 residues. The germline V gene encodes CDR1 LNHDA and CDR2 SQIVND (reference sequence). This sequence originates from an adult in good health. The sample consisted of peripheral blood, taken on day 0 of AZD1222 vaccination. The rearrangement joins TRBV19 to TRBJ1-1; D call uncertain. For the CDR3, the DNA is TGTGCCAGTAGTATCCCAGTCCCCATGAACACTGAAGCTTTCTTT. Translating it yields CASSIPVPMNTEAFF.